This T cell receptor beta chain was found in a study of blood T cells in healthy people across ages. Whole-study findings and limits: Any changes in expanded clonotypes were possibly confounded, as donor CMV status remained unknown. TCR beta diversity correlated strongly with naive T cell percentage. From one million sequenced T cells, diversity estimates were lower bounds.

For the second PCR, which ran for roughly 6 to 12 cycles, a sample-barcoded 5' primer and a J-beta primer mix were used. Each cDNA molecule was tagged by a template-switch adaptor with 12 random nucleotides. TCRdb reprocessed the 5' RACE reads via MiXCR and lists one record per CDR3 protein. The sample yields hundreds of thousands of distinct CDR3 sequences, roughly 30% seen once. This clonotype was seen once. Its target is not known. Being one base from a much bigger clone, this may be a read error. The CDR3 is 15 amino acids. The V gene is TRBV12-3 or TRBV12-4, the J gene TRBJ2-7; 7 bases map to TRBD1. The sequenced material came from blood. The sequence was obtained from a woman older than 75 in good health. CDR3 loop: CASGLATGQGYEQYF. The CDR3 DNA is TGTGCCAGCGGTTTAGCGACAGGGCAGGGCTACGAGCAGTACTTC.